This T cell receptor (beta chain) derives from a study of OX40 agonist ivuxolimab in advanced cancers. Turning to the study itself: Administration of intravenous ivuxolimab to patients occurred every 2 weeks at 0.01 to 10 mg/kg.

Here immunoSEQ multiplex PCR was the method, and the copy in TCRdb shows in-frame clones only, minus some. This table has around 40,000 clones, more than 75% appearing once. With regard to this clone: What it binds is not known.

Notes on the study in general: At 0.1 to 3.0 mg/kg, clonal expansion of CD4+ and CD8+ blood T cells had occurred by week 6.

The V segment lost 0 bases and the J segment 5 bases; nucleotides outside the gene matches: 5. Germline CDR1 and CDR2: LGHNA and YSLEER. This CDR3 has 16 amino acids. This sequence was found in an adult with an advanced solid tumor such as melanoma, head and neck, liver or kidney cancer. This rearrangement joins TRBV4-3 to TRBJ2-1; 9 bases are shared with TRBD2. The sample in question was CD4+ or CD8+ T cells sorted from blood, obtained in a trial of the OX40 agonist ivuxolimab. The CDR3 loop reads CASSQEGLALHNEQFF. In DNA form, the CDR3 reads TGCGCCAGCAGCCAAGAGGGACTAGCTTTACACAATGAGCAGTTCTTC.